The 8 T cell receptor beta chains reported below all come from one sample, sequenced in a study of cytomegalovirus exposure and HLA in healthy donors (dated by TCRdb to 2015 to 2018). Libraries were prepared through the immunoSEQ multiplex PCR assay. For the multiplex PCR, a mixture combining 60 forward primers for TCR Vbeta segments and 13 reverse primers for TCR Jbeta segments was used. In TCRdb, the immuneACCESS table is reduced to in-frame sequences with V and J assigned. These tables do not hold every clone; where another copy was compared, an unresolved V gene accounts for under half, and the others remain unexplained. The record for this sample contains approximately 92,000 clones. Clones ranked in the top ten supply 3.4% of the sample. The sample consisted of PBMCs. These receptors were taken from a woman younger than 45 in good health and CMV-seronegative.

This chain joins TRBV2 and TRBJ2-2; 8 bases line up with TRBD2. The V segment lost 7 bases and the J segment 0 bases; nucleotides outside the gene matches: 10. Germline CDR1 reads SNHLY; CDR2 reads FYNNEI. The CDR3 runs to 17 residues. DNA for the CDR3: TGTGCCAGCACCGCCGGAACGGGAGGGCCGAACACCGGGGAGCTGTTTTTT. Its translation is CASTAGTGGPNTGELFF. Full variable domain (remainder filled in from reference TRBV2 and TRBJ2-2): EPEVTQTPSHQVTQMGQEVILRCVPISNHLYFYWYRQILGQKVEFLVSFYNNEISEKSEIFDDQFSVERPDGSNFTLKIRSTKLEDSAMYFCASTAGTGGPNTGELFFGEGSRLTVL.

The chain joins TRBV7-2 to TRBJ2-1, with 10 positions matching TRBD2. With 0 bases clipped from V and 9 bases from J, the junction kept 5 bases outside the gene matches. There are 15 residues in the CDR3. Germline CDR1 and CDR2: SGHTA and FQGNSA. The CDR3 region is CASSLAGTSVREQFF. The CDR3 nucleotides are TGTGCCAGCAGCTTAGCCGGGACTAGCGTTCGTGAGCAGTTCTTC. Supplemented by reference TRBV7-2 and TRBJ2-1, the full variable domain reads GAGVSQSPSNKVTEKGKDVELRCDPISGHTALYWYRQSLGQGLEFLIYFQGNSAPDKSGLPSDRFSAERTGGSVSTLTIQRTQQEDSAVYLCASSLAGTSVREQFFGPGTRLTVL.

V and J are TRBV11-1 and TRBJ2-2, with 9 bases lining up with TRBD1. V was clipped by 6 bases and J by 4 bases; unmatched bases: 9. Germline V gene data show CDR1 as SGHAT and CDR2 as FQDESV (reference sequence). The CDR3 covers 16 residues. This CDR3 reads CASSGTGGTGTGELFF. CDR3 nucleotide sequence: TGTGCCAGCAGTGGTACAGGGGGCACTGGCACCGGGGAGCTGTTTTTT.

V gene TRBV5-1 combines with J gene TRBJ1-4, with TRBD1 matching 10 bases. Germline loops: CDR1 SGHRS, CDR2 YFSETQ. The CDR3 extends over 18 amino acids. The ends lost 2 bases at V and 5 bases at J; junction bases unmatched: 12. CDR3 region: CASSFGRGQGRENEKLFF. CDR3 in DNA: TGCGCCAGCAGCTTCGGAAGGGGACAGGGGCGAGAAAATGAAAAACTGTTTTTT.

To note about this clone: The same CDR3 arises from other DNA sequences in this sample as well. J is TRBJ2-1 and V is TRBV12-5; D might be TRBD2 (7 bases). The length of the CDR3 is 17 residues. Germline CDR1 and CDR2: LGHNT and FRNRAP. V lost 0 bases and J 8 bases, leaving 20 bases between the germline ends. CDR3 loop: CASGLVLSSGGADEQFF. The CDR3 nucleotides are TGTGCTAGTGGTTTGGTTCTTTCTAGTGGGGGGGCGGATGAGCAGTTCTTC.

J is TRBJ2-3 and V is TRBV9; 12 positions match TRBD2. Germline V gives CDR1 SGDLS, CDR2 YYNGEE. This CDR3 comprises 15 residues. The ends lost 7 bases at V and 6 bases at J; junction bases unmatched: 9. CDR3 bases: TGTGCCAGCGCCTTAAAGGGACTAGCGGGCGATACGCAGTATTTT. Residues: CASALKGLAGDTQYF.

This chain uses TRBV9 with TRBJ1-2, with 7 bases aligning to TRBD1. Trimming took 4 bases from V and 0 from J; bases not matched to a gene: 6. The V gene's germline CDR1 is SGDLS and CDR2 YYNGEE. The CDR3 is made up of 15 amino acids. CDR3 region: CASSRWGTANYGYTF. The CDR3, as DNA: TGTGCCAGCAGCCGGTGGGGGACAGCTAACTATGGCTACACCTTC.

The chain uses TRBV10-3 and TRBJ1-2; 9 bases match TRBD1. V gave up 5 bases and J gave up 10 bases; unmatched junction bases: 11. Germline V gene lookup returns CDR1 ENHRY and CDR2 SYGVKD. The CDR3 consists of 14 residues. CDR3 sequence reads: CAISTGTGFLDYTF. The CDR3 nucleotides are TGTGCCATCAGTACCGGGACAGGGTTTCTCGACTACACCTTC.